These 26 T cell receptor beta chains were sequenced from one sample in a study of blood T cell repertoires in COVID-19. Clones were read by immunoSEQ multiplex PCR, and TCRdb kept only the in-frame ones, dropping some. The sample has 100,000 to 150,000 clones; 84% are singletons. The specimen was peripheral blood. Receptors originate from a woman aged 55-69 years with acute or convalescent COVID-19.

The gene calls are TRBV6-4 and TRBJ1-5; D perhaps matches TRBD1 (5 bases). V lost 6 bases, J lost 2 bases, and 26 bases lay in between. This CDR3 is built from 19 residues. CDR1 is MRHNA and CDR2 is SNTAGT in the germline V gene. This CDR3 reads CASRDVGPVKSRGNQPQHF. The CDR3, as DNA: TGTGCCAGCAGGGACGTGGGGCCCGTTAAATCGCGCGGCAATCAGCCCCAGCATTTT.

The gene calls are TRBV7-9 and TRBJ1-1, with D possibly TRBD1 on 5 matching bases. The V gene lost 5 bases and the J gene lost 8 bases, with 12 bases spanning the gap. The CDR3 is made up of 12 amino acids. Germline values: CDR1 SEHNR, CDR2 FQNEAQ (reference sequence). The CDR3 protein is CASSTPRVEAFF. Here the CDR3 DNA reads TGTGCCAGCAGCACACCCAGGGTCGAAGCTTTCTTT.

The chain recombines TRBV19 with TRBJ1-2; no reliable D call. V lost 0 bases to trimming and J lost 0 bases, with 8 bases between them. There are 15 residues in the CDR3. Germline loops: CDR1 LNHDA, CDR2 SQIVND (reference sequence). The CDR3 nucleotides are TGTGCCAGTAGTATAGAAGGGAGGTCTAACTATGGCTACACCTTC. Its protein is CASSIEGRSNYGYTF.

The V and J genes are TRBV6-5 and TRBJ2-7, with TRBD1 identical over 7 bases. The CDR3 runs to 14 residues. With 4 bases clipped from V and 4 bases from J, the junction kept 7 bases outside the gene matches. Germline V gives CDR1 MNHEY, CDR2 SVGAGI. The CDR3 loop is CASSSQTGVYEQYF. Written as DNA, the CDR3 is TGTGCCAGCAGTTCCCAAACAGGGGTTTACGAGCAGTACTTC.

V usage is TRBV30 and J usage is TRBJ1-1, with 9 bases identical to TRBD1. This CDR3 comprises 16 residues. Trimming at V came to 1 base and at J to 9 bases, leaving 15 bases not matched to a gene. Germline lookup yields CDR1 GTSNPN and CDR2 SVGIG (reference sequence). CDR3 in amino acids: CAWSGTYTGGVLQAFF. Written as DNA, the CDR3 is TGTGCCTGGAGTGGTACTTATACAGGGGGCGTACTACAAGCTTTCTTT.

This chain links TRBV3-1 (or the pseudogene TRBV3-2) with TRBJ2-3; D not resolved. V lost 0 bases and J lost 2, with 12 bases in between. The CDR3 consists of 16 residues. CDR1 and CDR2 from the germline V gene are LGHDT and YNNKEL (reference sequence). For the CDR3, the DNA is TGTGCCAGCAGCCAAGATGGTGGTAGAGTCACAGATACGCAGTATTTT. Amino acid sequence: CASSQDGGRVTDTQYF.

This chain joins TRBV29-1 and TRBJ2-1; 7 bases fit TRBD2. This CDR3 is built from 15 residues. Germline-derived CDR1 and CDR2 are SQVTM and ANQGSEA. The ends lost 3 bases at V and 0 bases at J; junction bases unmatched: 5. The CDR3 protein is CSVDGRTSSYNEQFF. The CDR3 DNA reads as TGCAGCGTTGATGGGAGGACTAGCTCCTACAATGAGCAGTTCTTC.

The V and J genes are TRBV19 and TRBJ2-2, with D possibly TRBD2 on 5 matching bases. The V end was cut by 3 bases, the J end by 3 bases, with 11 bases between. Looked up from germline, CDR1 is LNHDA and CDR2 is SQIVND (reference sequence). The CDR3 totals 15 residues. The CDR3 DNA reads as TGTGCCAGTAGTATTAGGAGGTTCCACACCGGGGAGCTGTTTTTT. Translating gives CASSIRRFHTGELFF.

This clone came up a few times. CDR3 nucleotides: TGTGCCAGCTCACCCGACAGGGCCCTTGGGTACACTGAAGCTTTCTTT. It translates to CASSPDRALGYTEAFF. The chain recombines TRBV18 with TRBJ1-1; 7 bases line up with TRBD1. V shed 3 bases and J 3 bases; nucleotides not matched to a gene: 10. The germline V gene has CDR1 KGHSH and CDR2 LQKENI. The CDR3 covers 16 residues.

The chain couples TRBV29-1 to TRBJ1-1, with 8 bases matching TRBD1. CDR1 and CDR2 (germline): SQVTM, ANQGSEA. J lost 5 bases, V lost 2 bases, and 10 bases had no gene match. This CDR3 comprises 15 residues. The CDR3 DNA reads TGCAGCGTTGAATCAGTTCGGACAGGGAGGACTGAAGCTTTCTTT. The encoded protein is CSVESVRTGRTEAFF.

In the case of this clone: The junction shows a germline mismatch at one end, possibly a read error. The chain uses TRBV6-5 and TRBJ1-2; unclear D gene. The CDR3 covers 13 residues. The germline CDR1 and CDR2 sequences are MNHEY and SVGAGI. The CDR3 DNA reads as TGTGCCAGCAGTTACCCCGGAGAGAGCACAATCAACTTC. This gives the protein CASSYPGESTINF.

The genes are TRBV9 and TRBJ1-2, with a possible D match to TRBD1 (6 bases). The CDR3 is 16 residues long. Germline V gene data show CDR1 as SGDLS and CDR2 as YYNGEE. Trimming removed 0 bases at V and 4 bases at J, with 16 bases between. The CDR3 nucleotides are TGTGCCAGCAGCGTAGGCGGCGCCCAGGGGCCCTATGGCTACACCTTC. Protein product: CASSVGGAQGPYGYTF.

The J gene is TRBJ2-5, the V gene TRBV5-1; 7 nucleotides align to TRBD2. The CDR3 loop spans 14 amino acids. Germline assignment: CDR1 SGHRS and CDR2 YFSETQ. The V gene end was trimmed by 0 bases and the J gene end by 3 bases; junction bases not matched to a gene: 2. CDR3 sequence (DNA): TGCGCCAGCAGCTTGGACCTAGCGGAAGAGACCCAGTACTTC. This encodes CASSLDLAEETQYF.

This chain uses TRBV18 with TRBJ1-1, with a possible D match to TRBD1 (5 bases). Germline V lookup: CDR1 KGHSH, CDR2 LQKENI. This CDR3 spans 13 amino acids. The V gene lost 2 bases and the J gene lost 3 bases, with 7 bases spanning the gap. CDR3 nucleotides: TGTGCCAGCTCACCAGCCAGGGACACTGAAGCTTTCTTT. Protein sequence: CASSPARDTEAFF.

The V gene is TRBV3-1 (or the pseudogene TRBV3-2), the J gene TRBJ1-5; TRBD1 is a possible D gene (5 bases). Trimming removed 1 base at V and 5 bases at J, with 9 bases between. The CDR3 is made up of 14 amino acids. CDR1 and CDR2 (germline): LGHDT, YNNKEL (reference sequence). Here the CDR3 DNA reads TGTGCCAGCAGCCAAGTGGGGGGGGATCAGCCCCAGCATTTT. Amino acids: CASSQVGGDQPQHF.

This clone came up once. The chain recombines TRBV7-9 with TRBJ1-4; 8 bases agree with TRBD1. The CDR3 loop spans 15 amino acids. CDR1 is SEHNR and CDR2 is FQNEAQ in the germline V gene (reference sequence). V lost 5 bases to trimming and J lost 5 bases; unmatched junction nucleotides: 7. The CDR3 spells CASSMSGTGNEKLFF. The CDR3 DNA follows: TGTGCCAGCAGCATGTCCGGGACAGGAAATGAAAAACTGTTTTTT.

This chain joins TRBV11-3 and TRBJ2-1; 13 nucleotides line up with TRBD2. The germline V gene has CDR1 SGHNT and CDR2 YENEEA. The J segment lost 6 bases and the V segment lost 0 bases, leaving 5 bases of the junction unmatched. This CDR3 region has 17 residues. This chain's CDR3 is CASSLDRGLAGTNEQFF. CDR3 DNA: TGTGCCAGCAGCTTAGATCGGGGACTAGCGGGGACCAATGAGCAGTTCTTC.

V usage is TRBV7-3 and J usage is TRBJ1-5, with unresolved D. The CDR3 is 13 residues long. Trimming took off 2 bases at V and 7 bases at J, with 9 bases between the two ends. Germline assignment: CDR1 SGHTA and CDR2 FQGTGA. The CDR3 DNA reads TGTGCCAGCAGCTTATATAACGGGCAGCCCCAGCATTTT. It is translated as CASSLYNGQPQHF.

This chain joins TRBV10-3 and TRBJ1-2; 8 bases are shared with TRBD1. CDR1 is ENHRY, CDR2 SYGVKD, per germline. With V trimmed by 7 bases and J by 6 bases, 10 bases remained unmatched. The CDR3 totals 14 residues. CDR3 DNA: TGTGCCATCAAGGGACAGGTTATCGGGGATGGCTACACCTTC. This encodes CAIKGQVIGDGYTF.

CDR3 protein: CASSQGLRDNSPLHF. CDR3 DNA: TGTGCCAGCAGCCAAGGACTCAGGGATAATTCACCCCTCCACTTT. The chain combines TRBV3-1 (or the pseudogene TRBV3-2) with TRBJ1-6; TRBD1 is a possible D gene (5 bases). The V end was cut by 1 base, the J end by 5 bases, with 9 bases between. The CDR3 extends over 15 amino acids. CDR1 is LGHDT and CDR2 is YNNKEL in the germline V gene (reference sequence).

The CDR3 DNA reads as TGTGCCAGCAGGGAGGGGGCCTCGAACACTGAAGCTTTCTTT. It specifies CASREGASNTEAFF. The genes are TRBV5-6 and TRBJ1-1; 7 nucleotides line up with TRBD1. The junction had 5 bases not matched to a gene; V was cut back by 5 bases and J by 1 base. CDR3 length: 14 amino acids. Germline CDR1 and CDR2: SGHDT and YYEEEE.

The V and J genes are TRBV2 and TRBJ2-5; D is unresolved. Germline V CDR1 and CDR2: SNHLY, FYNNEI. Trimming pared 6 bases from V and 2 bases from J, leaving 13 bases between. The length of the CDR3 is 14 residues. The CDR3 loop is CASRPAGLQETQYF. CDR3 DNA: TGTGCCAGCAGGCCGGCTGGGCTTCAAGAGACCCAGTACTTC. The variable domain in full, with the rest retrieved from reference TRBV2 and TRBJ2-5, is EPEVTQTPSHQVTQMGQEVILRCVPISNHLYFYWYRQILGQKVEFLVSFYNNEISEKSEIFDDQFSVERPDGSNFTLKIRSTKLEDSAMYFCASRPAGLQETQYFGPGTRLLVL.

V and J are TRBV6-5 and TRBJ1-1, with 9 bases that match TRBD1. This CDR3 is built from 15 residues. The ends lost 4 bases at V and 5 bases at J; junction bases unmatched: 8. The germline V gene encodes CDR1 MNHEY and CDR2 SVGAGI. CDR3 DNA: TGTGCCAGCAGTTTATCCGGACAGGGGAGGACTGAAGCTTTCTTT. Translating it yields CASSLSGQGRTEAFF.

This clone was observed a single time. The V call is TRBV7-9, the J call TRBJ2-2; 10 positions match TRBD2. The CDR3 has 18 amino acids. V shed 5 bases and J 4 bases; nucleotides not matched to a gene: 13. Germline values: CDR1 SEHNR, CDR2 FQNEAQ (reference sequence). The chain's CDR3 is CASSPAGAGGPGTGELFF. The DNA of the CDR3 is TGTGCCAGCAGCCCCGCAGGAGCGGGGGGGCCCGGCACCGGGGAGCTGTTTTTT.

The V and J genes are TRBV5-1 and TRBJ1-1; D unclear. The CDR3 consists of 13 residues. Trimming removed 2 bases from V and 0 bases from J, with 5 bases in between. Germline CDR1 and CDR2: SGHRS and YFSETQ. CDR3 sequence: CASSFGMNTEAFF. DNA of the CDR3: TGCGCCAGCAGCTTCGGGATGAACACTGAAGCTTTCTTT.

The rearrangement uses TRBV19 and TRBJ1-5; no clear D. The CDR3 contains 12 residues. V gave up 3 bases and J gave up 7 bases, with 7 bases separating them. Germline CDR1 LNHDA, CDR2 SQIVND (reference sequence). The CDR3 here is CASSMGGQPQHF. For the CDR3, the DNA is TGTGCCAGTAGTATGGGAGGCCAGCCCCAGCATTTT.